The next 9 T cell receptor beta chains were all read from a single sample in a study of CD8+ T cells in alopecia areata. Sequencing used cDNA as its template, made by extracting RNA and reverse transcribing it. Data came from immunoSEQ multiplex PCR; TCRdb stores just in-frame clones and leaves some out. Altogether fewer than 40,000 clones are present, approximately 60% being singletons, with the ten largest covering about a sixth. Sample: NKG2D-high CD8+ T cells sorted from blood. These receptors all come from a human donor with alopecia areata.

There are a few counts of this clone. The chain carries TRBV11-2 and TRBJ2-2; 13 nucleotides match TRBD2. With 3 bases clipped from V and 1 base from J, the junction kept 5 bases outside the gene matches. There are 18 residues in the CDR3. Germline-derived CDR1 and CDR2 are SGHAT and FQNNGV. The CDR3 here is CASSFARTSGRNTGELFF. The CDR3 DNA sequence: TGTGCCAGCAGCTTTGCTCGGACTAGCGGGAGGAACACCGGGGAGCTGTTTTTT.

This clone has just a few counts. The gene calls are TRBV27 and TRBJ2-5; a possible D gene is TRBD2 (6 bases). CDR1 is MNHEY and CDR2 is SMNVEV in the germline V gene (reference sequence). Trimming took 0 bases from V and 6 from J, leaving 8 bases between them. CDR3 length: 13 residues. The CDR3 reads CASSLSSGKTQYF. The CDR3 nucleotides are TGTGCCAGCAGTTTATCTAGCGGAAAGACCCAGTACTTC.

This clone showed up just once. This chain links TRBV27 with TRBJ2-1, with 10 bases identical to TRBD2. The CDR3 sequence is 14 residues long. V lost 5 bases to trimming and J lost 9 bases; unmatched junction nucleotides: 7. Per germline, CDR1 MNHEY and CDR2 SMNVEV (reference sequence). The CDR3 nucleotides are TGTGCCAGCAGTCTAGGAGGACTAGCGGTTGAGCAGTTCTTC. It encodes CASSLGGLAVEQFF.

The rearrangement uses TRBV7-8 and TRBJ2-1; 10 bases align to TRBD2. The junction had 2 bases not matched to a gene; V was cut back by 3 bases and J by 0 bases. The V gene's germline CDR1 is SGHVS and CDR2 FQNEAQ. The CDR3 loop spans 16 amino acids. CDR3 DNA: TGTGCCAGCAGCTTGTTAGCGGGGGGCTCCTACAATGAGCAGTTCTTC. Its translation is CASSLLAGGSYNEQFF.

In its sample, this clone was seen a few times. The rearrangement uses TRBV30 and TRBJ1-2; 7 nucleotides match TRBD1. The length of the CDR3 is 15 residues. V trimming: 2 bases; J trimming: 2 bases; junction bases outside the gene matches: 8. Germline CDR1 reads GTSNPN; CDR2 reads SVGIG (reference sequence). The CDR3 DNA follows: TGTGCCTGGAGTAGTGGACAGGTCCTAAACTATGGCTACACCTTC. This sequence encodes CAWSSGQVLNYGYTF.

The chain couples TRBV16 to TRBJ2-7; TRBD2 is a possible D gene (6 bases). V was pared by 1 base and J by 2 bases, with 12 bases between. The CDR3 loop spans 15 amino acids. Germline V gene lookup returns CDR1 KGHSY and CDR2 FQNENV. The CDR3 protein is CASSQWREPTYEQYF. Written as DNA, the CDR3 is TGTGCCAGCAGCCAATGGAGGGAGCCCACCTACGAGCAGTACTTC.

This clone was counted only a few times. The chain joins TRBV10-1 to TRBJ2-7, with a possible D match to TRBD1 (5 bases). This CDR3 is built from 13 residues. The V gene lost 5 bases and the J gene lost 0 bases, with 8 bases spanning the gap. Germline V gene lookup returns CDR1 WNHNN and CDR2 SYGVQD (reference sequence). The CDR3 coding sequence is TGCGCCAGCAGTAGCGACAGCTCCTACGAGCAGTACTTC. This gives the protein CASSSDSSYEQYF.

This chain links TRBV2 with TRBJ2-1; no definite D call. Trimming shortened V by 4 bases and J by 8 bases, and 9 bases separated the two germline ends. The germline CDR1 and CDR2 sequences are SNHLY and FYNNEI. The CDR3 covers 12 residues. The CDR3 DNA reads TGTGCCAGCAGTGTTGCCTTCGATGAGCAGTTCTTC. Translation: CASSVAFDEQFF.

This clone was observed a few times. The CDR3 sequence: CASSAGPPRGGQNIQYF. CDR3 DNA: TGTGCCAGCAGTGCAGGTCCCCCGCGCGGGGGGCAAAACATTCAGTACTTC. This sequence joins TRBV27 and TRBJ2-4; 8 bases map to TRBD2. Germline CDR1 reads MNHEY; CDR2 reads SMNVEV (reference sequence). The V gene end was trimmed by 5 bases and the J gene end by 5 bases; junction bases not matched to a gene: 14. The CDR3 totals 17 residues.